Below, 8 T cell receptor beta chains from the same sample are listed, as sequenced in a study of T cell clonality in common variable immunodeficiency. The protocol was immunoSEQ multiplex PCR, while the TCRdb copy is restricted to in-frame clones and leaves out a portion. Listed for the sample are under 60,000 clones, none seen a single time. The sequencing sample was made of peripheral blood mononuclear cells. Receptors were obtained from a person aged 18 to 70 in good health.

The table lists this clone with a few counts. The read stops 3 residues short of the end of the CDR3; the missing end is completed from the germline J gene. V and J are TRBV6-2 or TRBV6-3 and TRBJ2-1; 7 bases line up with TRBD2. The V gene's germline CDR1 is MNHEY and CDR2 SVGEGT. The junction had 5 bases not matched to a gene; V was cut back by 6 bases and J by 3 bases. The CDR3 length is 14 residues. CDR3 DNA, as far as it was read: TGTGCCAGCAGATCTAGCGGCAACTACAATGAG. Its protein is CASRSSGNYNE. The full CDR3 is CASRSSGNYNEQFF.

This clone has at least ten counts. The read comes to an end 3 residues before the CDR3 does, leaving the germline J gene to fill in the end. The chain uses TRBV19 and TRBJ1-4, with 7 bases aligning to TRBD1. V shed 6 bases, J shed 4 bases, and the junction held 8 bases outside the gene matches. Germline CDR1 is LNHDA and CDR2 is SQIVND (reference sequence). CDR3 length equals 15 residues. The covered CDR3 bases are TGTGCCAGTAGGAGATTGTCAGGGGGTAATGAAAAA. It yields the protein CASRRLSGGNEK. The whole CDR3 reads CASRRLSGGNEKLFF.

The sample holds many counts of this clone. With the read ending 3 residues before the CDR3 end, the germline J gene is used to fill in that end. The genes are TRBV5-6 and TRBJ2-7, with 10 bases identical to TRBD1. The V gene's germline CDR1 is SGHDT and CDR2 YYEEEE. The CDR3 spans 14 residues. After removal of 3 bases from V and 3 bases from J, the junction contained 3 bases not matched to a gene. CDR3 residues: CASSSRTGGYEQYF. The CDR3 bases that were read are TGTGCCAGCAGCTCCAGGACAGGGGGCTACGAG.

The table lists this clone with a few counts. The missing CDR3 end, 3 residues past where the read stops, is filled in from the germline J gene. The chain uses TRBV11-2 and TRBJ2-1; TRBD2 aligns across 10 bases. V was pared by 5 bases and J by 7 bases, with 8 bases of the junction left unmatched. The CDR3 totals 15 residues. CDR1 and CDR2 from the germline V gene are SGHAT and FQNNGV. This CDR3 is CASSQGLAGVNEQFF. CDR3 bases read: TGTGCCAGCAGCCAAGGCCTAGCGGGAGTTAATGAG.

A note on this clone: The read comes to an end 3 residues before the CDR3 does, leaving the germline J gene to fill in the end. The chain combines TRBV6-1 with TRBJ2-7; 12 bases line up with TRBD2. Trimming took 2 bases from V and 0 from J; bases not matched to a gene: 5. Germline assignment: CDR1 MNHNS and CDR2 SASEGT. The CDR3 covers 17 residues. The CDR3 protein is CASSERMTSGSSYEQYF. Partial CDR3 DNA: TGTGCCAGCAGTGAAAGGATGACTAGCGGGAGCTCCTACGAG.

This clone was seen repeatedly, ten times or more. The read terminates 3 residues before the CDR3 end, so the remaining end is supplied by the germline J gene. V is TRBV12-3 or TRBV12-4 and J is TRBJ2-2, with TRBD1 as a possible D gene (6 bases). Trimming shortened V by 1 base and J by 6 bases, and 6 bases separated the two germline ends. The CDR3 has 13 residues. CDR3 region: CASSLGGPGELFF. Incomplete CDR3 DNA: TGTGCCAGCAGTTTAGGGGGGCCCGGGGAG.

At least ten counts were recorded for this clone. The read ends 3 residues early relative to the CDR3; the germline J gene fills the gap. This chain uses TRBV7-3 with TRBJ2-6; D possibly corresponds to TRBD1 (6 bases). This CDR3 is built from 18 residues. CDR1 SGHTA and CDR2 FQGTGA come from the germline V gene. V was cut by 5 bases and J by 1 base, with 18 bases left in between. The CDR3 bases that were read are TGTGCCAGCAGCCCCCCAGGCGGACAGAGGTCTGGGGCCAACGTC. Its translation: CASSPPGGQRSGANV. The whole CDR3 sequence reads CASSPPGGQRSGANVLTF.

The table lists this clone with many counts. The read comes to an end 3 residues before the CDR3 does, leaving the germline J gene to fill in the end. The chain links TRBV20-1 to TRBJ2-5; 12 positions match TRBD2. V trimming: 0 bases; J trimming: 5 bases; junction bases outside the gene matches: 4. This CDR3 comprises 15 residues. Germline CDR1 DFQATT, CDR2 SNEGSKA (reference sequence). The CDR3 bases that were read are TGCAGTGCTAGAGATCCTAGCGGGAGGGGGGAGACC. This encodes CSARDPSGRGET. The CDR3, in full, reads CSARDPSGRGETQYF.